These T cell receptor beta chains were read from a single sample in a study of patients and donors after allogeneic stem cell transplantation. TCRdb recomputed calls from the RT-PCR reads with MiXCR, one row per CDR3 protein. The sample records 200,000 to 250,000 distinct CDR3 sequences, 13% to 15% being singletons. Sequenced: blood, either unsorted or a sorted T cell fraction (not recorded which). All receptors come from a human donor who was either an allogeneic HSCT recipient or a stem cell or donor lymphocyte infusion donor (not recorded which). It is not recorded whose cells these are; they may come from a transplant donor. The CDR3 runs from the conserved cysteine through the conserved F or W. A D gene is named only where the DNA matches it firmly. Size values are once, few and many counts, or a class for expanded clones, and some rows have none.

V gene: TRBV2; CDR3 length: 14; clone size: many; J gene: TRBJ1-1; D gene: -; CDR3 protein: CASSKEGQNTEAFF; CDR3 DNA: TGTGCCAGCAGTAAAGAGGGCCAGAACACTGAAGCTTTCTTT
V gene: TRBV4-1; CDR3 length: 13; clone size: -; J gene: TRBJ1-1; D gene: -; CDR3 protein: CASSQAWNTEAFF; CDR3 DNA: TGCGCCAGCAGCCAAGCGTGGAACACTGAAGCTTTCTTT
V gene: TRBV27; CDR3 length: 11; clone size: few; J gene: TRBJ1-1; D gene: -; CDR3 protein: CASYRASEAFF; CDR3 DNA: TGTGCCAGCTACAGGGCATCTGAAGCTTTCTTT
V gene: TRBV12-3/TRBV12-4; CDR3 length: 16; clone size: many; J gene: TRBJ2-2; D gene: -; CDR3 protein: CASSLGPSWSTGELFF; CDR3 DNA: TGTGCCAGCAGTTTAGGGCCCTCGTGGTCCACCGGGGAGCTGTTTTTT
V gene: TRBV14; CDR3 length: 20; clone size: -; J gene: TRBJ2-6; D gene: TRBD2; CDR3 protein: CASSQPGLAGGPFGANVLTF; CDR3 DNA: TGTGCCAGCAGCCAGCCGGGACTAGCGGGAGGGCCCTTTGGGGCCAACGTCCTGACTTTC
V gene: TRBV10-3; CDR3 length: 13; clone size: -; J gene: TRBJ1-2; D gene: TRBD1; CDR3 protein: CATRTGGGYGYTF; CDR3 DNA: TGTGCCACCCGGACAGGGGGAGGATATGGCTACACCTTC
V gene: TRBV5-1; CDR3 length: 17; clone size: -; J gene: TRBJ2-3; D gene: TRBD1; CDR3 protein: CASSLKGTGGLTDTQYF; CDR3 DNA: TGCGCCAGCAGCCTTAAGGGGACAGGGGGCTTGACAGATACGCAGTATTTT
V gene: TRBV12-5; CDR3 length: 17; clone size: few; J gene: TRBJ2-1; D gene: -; CDR3 protein: CASGLAPRDWAYNEQFF; CDR3 DNA: TGTGCTAGTGGTTTGGCCCCCAGGGACTGGGCCTACAATGAGCAGTTCTTC
V gene: TRBV7-2; CDR3 length: 13; clone size: -; J gene: TRBJ2-7; D gene: -; CDR3 protein: CASSLQGYGEQYF; CDR3 DNA: TGTGCCAGCAGCTTACAGGGCTACGGCGAGCAGTACTTC
V gene: TRBV6-5; CDR3 length: 15; clone size: few; J gene: TRBJ2-1; D gene: TRBD2; CDR3 protein: CASSSGLAGDNEQFF; CDR3 DNA: TGTGCCAGCAGTTCTGGACTAGCGGGGGACAATGAGCAGTTCTTC